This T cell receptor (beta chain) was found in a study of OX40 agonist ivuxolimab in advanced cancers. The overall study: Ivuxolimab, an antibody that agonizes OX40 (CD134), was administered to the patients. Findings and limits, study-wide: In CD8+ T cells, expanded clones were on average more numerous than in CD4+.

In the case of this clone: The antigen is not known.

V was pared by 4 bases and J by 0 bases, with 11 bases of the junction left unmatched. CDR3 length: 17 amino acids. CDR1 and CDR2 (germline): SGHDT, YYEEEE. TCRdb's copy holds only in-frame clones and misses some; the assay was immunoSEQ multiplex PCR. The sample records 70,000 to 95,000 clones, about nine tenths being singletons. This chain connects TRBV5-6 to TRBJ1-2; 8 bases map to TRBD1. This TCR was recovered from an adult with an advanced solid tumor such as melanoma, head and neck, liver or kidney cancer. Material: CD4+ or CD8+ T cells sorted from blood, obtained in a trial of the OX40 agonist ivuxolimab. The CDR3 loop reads CASSEGQARYSNYGYTF. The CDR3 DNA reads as TGTGCCAGCAGCGAGGGACAGGCGAGGTACTCTAACTATGGCTACACCTTC.